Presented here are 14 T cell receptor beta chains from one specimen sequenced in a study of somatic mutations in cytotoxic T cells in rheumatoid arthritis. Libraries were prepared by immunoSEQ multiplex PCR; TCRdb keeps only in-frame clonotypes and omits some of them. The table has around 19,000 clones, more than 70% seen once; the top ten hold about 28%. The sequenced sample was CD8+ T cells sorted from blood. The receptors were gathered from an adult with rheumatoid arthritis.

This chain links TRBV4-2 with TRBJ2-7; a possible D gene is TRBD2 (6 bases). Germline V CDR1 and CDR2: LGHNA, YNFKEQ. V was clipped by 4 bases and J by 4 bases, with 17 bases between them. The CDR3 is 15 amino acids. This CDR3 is CASSPTTRSEYEQYF. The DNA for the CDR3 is TGTGCCAGCAGCCCCACGACTAGGTCAGAATACGAGCAGTACTTC.

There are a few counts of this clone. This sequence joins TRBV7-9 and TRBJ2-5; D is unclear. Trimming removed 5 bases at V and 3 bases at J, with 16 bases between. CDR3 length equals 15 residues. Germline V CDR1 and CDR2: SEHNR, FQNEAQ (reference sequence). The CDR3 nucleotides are TGTGCCAGCAGCCCGGAACTAAGTATGGAAGAGACCCAGTACTTC. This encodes CASSPELSMEETQYF.

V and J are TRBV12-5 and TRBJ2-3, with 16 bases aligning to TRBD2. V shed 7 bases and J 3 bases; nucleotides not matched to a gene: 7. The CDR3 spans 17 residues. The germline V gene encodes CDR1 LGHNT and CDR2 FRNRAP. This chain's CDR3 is CASATGLAGGPTDTQYF. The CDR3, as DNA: TGTGCTAGTGCCACGGGACTAGCGGGAGGGCCGACAGATACGCAGTATTTT.

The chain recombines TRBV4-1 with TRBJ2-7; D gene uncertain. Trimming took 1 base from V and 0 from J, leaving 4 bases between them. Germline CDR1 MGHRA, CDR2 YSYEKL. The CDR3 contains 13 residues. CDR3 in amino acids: CASSQGGSYEQYF. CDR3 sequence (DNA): TGCGCCAGCAGCCAAGGAGGCTCCTACGAGCAGTACTTC.

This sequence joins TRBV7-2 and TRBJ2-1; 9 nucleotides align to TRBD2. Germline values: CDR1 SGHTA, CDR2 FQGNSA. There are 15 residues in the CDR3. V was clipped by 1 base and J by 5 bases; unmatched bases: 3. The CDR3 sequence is CASSLGAGGNNEQFF. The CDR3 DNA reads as TGTGCCAGCAGCTTAGGAGCGGGAGGAAACAATGAGCAGTTCTTC.

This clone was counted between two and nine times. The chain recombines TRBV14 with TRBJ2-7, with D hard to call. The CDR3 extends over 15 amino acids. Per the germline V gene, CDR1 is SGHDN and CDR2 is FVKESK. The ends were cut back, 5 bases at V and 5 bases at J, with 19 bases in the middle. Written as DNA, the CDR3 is TGTGCCAGCAGCGACTTCGCAGCGATAAATGACGAGCAGTACTTC. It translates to CASSDFAAINDEQYF.

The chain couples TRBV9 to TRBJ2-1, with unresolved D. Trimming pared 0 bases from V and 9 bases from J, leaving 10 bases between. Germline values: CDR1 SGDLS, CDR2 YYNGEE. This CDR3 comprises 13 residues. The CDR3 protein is CASSVGLSGEQFF. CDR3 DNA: TGTGCCAGCAGCGTAGGGCTATCGGGTGAGCAGTTCTTC.

Written as DNA, the CDR3 is TGTGCCAGCAGCTTTCCTTCCCCGGGACAGGGGTACGAGCAGTACTTC. As protein: CASSFPSPGQGYEQYF. The chain combines TRBV7-9 with TRBJ2-7, with TRBD1 matching over 10 bases. Losses at the gene ends were 3 bases for V and 4 bases for J; bases not matched to a gene: 9. Germline-derived CDR1 and CDR2 are SEHNR and FQNEAQ (reference sequence). CDR3 length equals 16 residues.

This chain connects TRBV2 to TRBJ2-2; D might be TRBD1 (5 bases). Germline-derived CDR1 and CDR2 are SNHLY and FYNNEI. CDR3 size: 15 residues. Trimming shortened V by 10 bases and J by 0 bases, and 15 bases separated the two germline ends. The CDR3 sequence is CAISPGPANTGELFF. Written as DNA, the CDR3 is TGTGCCATCTCACCAGGGCCGGCGAACACCGGGGAGCTGTTTTTT.

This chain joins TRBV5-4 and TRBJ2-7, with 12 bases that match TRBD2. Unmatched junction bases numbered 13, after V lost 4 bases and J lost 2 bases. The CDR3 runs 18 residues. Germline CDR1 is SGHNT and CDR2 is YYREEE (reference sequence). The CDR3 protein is CASSQGLAGPHFPYEQYF. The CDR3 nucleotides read TGTGCCAGCAGCCAGGGACTAGCGGGCCCGCACTTTCCCTACGAGCAGTACTTC.

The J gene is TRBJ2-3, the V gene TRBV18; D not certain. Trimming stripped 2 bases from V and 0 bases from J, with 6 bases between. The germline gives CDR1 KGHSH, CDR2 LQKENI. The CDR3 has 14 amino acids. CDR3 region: CASSPGQSTDTQYF. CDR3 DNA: TGTGCCAGCTCACCAGGGCAGAGCACAGATACGCAGTATTTT.

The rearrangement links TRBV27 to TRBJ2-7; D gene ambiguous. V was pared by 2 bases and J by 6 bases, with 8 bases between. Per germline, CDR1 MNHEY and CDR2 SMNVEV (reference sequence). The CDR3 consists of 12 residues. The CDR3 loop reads CASSLVAGEQYF. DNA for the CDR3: TGTGCCAGCAGTTTAGTGGCTGGCGAGCAGTACTTC.

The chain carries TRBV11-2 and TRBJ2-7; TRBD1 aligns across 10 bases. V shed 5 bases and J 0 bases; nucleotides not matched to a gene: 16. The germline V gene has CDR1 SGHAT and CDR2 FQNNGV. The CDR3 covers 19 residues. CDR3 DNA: TGTGCCAGCAGCCCAAAACGGGACAGGGGTCCTCGCCTCTCCTACGAGCAGTACTTC. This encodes CASSPKRDRGPRLSYEQYF.

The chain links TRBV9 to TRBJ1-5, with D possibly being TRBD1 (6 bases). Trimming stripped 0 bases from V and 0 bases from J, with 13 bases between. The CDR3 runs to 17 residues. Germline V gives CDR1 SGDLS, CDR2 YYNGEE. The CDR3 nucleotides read TGTGCCAGCAGCGTAGGAGGGGGTCTCTATAGCAATCAGCCCCAGCATTTT. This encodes CASSVGGGLYSNQPQHF.